The 27 T cell receptor beta chains presented below share a single source sample, sequenced in a study of cytomegalovirus exposure and HLA in healthy donors. Both 60 Vbeta primers and 13 Jbeta primers went into the PCR. Sequenced by immunoSEQ multiplex PCR; TCRdb stores in-frame clones only, minus some. Of fewer than 150,000 clones listed, roughly 80% are singletons. Input material: PBMCs. The origin of the receptors is a man aged 45 to 65 in good health and CMV-seronegative.

This sequence joins TRBV28 and TRBJ2-3; 9 nucleotides line up with TRBD1. This CDR3 has 20 amino acids. With V trimmed by 2 bases and J by 0 bases, 15 bases remained unmatched. Germline V gene lookup returns CDR1 MDHEN and CDR2 SYDVKM. The CDR3, as DNA: TGTGCCAGCAGTTTACAGGGACAGGGTATAGATGAAACTAGCACAGATACGCAGTATTTT. Translating gives CASSLQGQGIDETSTDTQYF. The full variable domain, its missing parts supplied by reference TRBV28 and TRBJ2-3, is DVKVTQSSRYLVKRTGEKVFLECVQDMDHENMFWYRQDPGLGLRLIYFSYDVKMKEKGDIPEGYSVSREKKERFSLILESASTNQTSMYLCASSLQGQGIDETSTDTQYFGPGTRLTVL.

Turning to this clone: The sample has other DNA sequences that encode this CDR3 too. The J gene is TRBJ2-1, the V gene TRBV7-3, with 10 bases fitting TRBD2. Germline V lookup: CDR1 SGHTA, CDR2 FQGTGA. This CDR3 is 15 amino acids long. Germline trimming cut 1 base from V and 9 bases from J; bases unmatched to any gene: 6. CDR3 in amino acids: CASSLMSGRASEQFF. Written as DNA, the CDR3 is TGTGCCAGCAGCTTAATGAGCGGGAGGGCCAGTGAGCAGTTCTTC.

V and J are TRBV9 and TRBJ2-7, with TRBD1 identical over 7 bases. Trimming cost V 3 bases and J 3 bases; bases outside gene matches: 9. The CDR3 runs to 15 residues. Germline CDR1 and CDR2: SGDLS and YYNGEE. The CDR3 sequence: CASSEGTGAGYEQYF. The CDR3 DNA reads TGTGCCAGCAGCGAAGGAACAGGGGCGGGCTACGAGCAGTACTTC.

As for this clone: The sample contains more than one DNA sequence encoding this CDR3. This chain uses TRBV2 with TRBJ2-7, with D maybe TRBD1 (5 bases). The CDR3 sequence is 11 residues long. Deletions cut 3 bases from V and 5 bases from J, with 5 bases between. Germline V gene sequence: CDR1 SNHLY, CDR2 FYNNEI. CDR3 DNA sequence: TGTGCCAGCAGTGACAGGGACGAGCAGTACTTC. Its protein product is CASSDRDEQYF.

The V call is TRBV5-8, the J call TRBJ2-5, with 9 bases matching TRBD1. CDR3 length: 15 residues. Germline V gene sequence: CDR1 SGHTS, CDR2 YDEGEE. V trimming: 7 bases; J trimming: 2 bases; junction bases outside the gene matches: 9. CDR3 amino acids: CASFDRGGPQETQYF. The CDR3 DNA reads TGTGCCAGCTTTGACAGGGGGGGACCTCAAGAGACCCAGTACTTC.

The chain is built from TRBV30 and TRBJ1-5; 11 nucleotides align to TRBD1. Germline V gene sequence: CDR1 GTSNPN, CDR2 SVGIG (reference sequence). The CDR3 loop spans 14 amino acids. J gave up 9 bases and V 3 bases, and 7 bases lay outside the gene matches. CDR3: CAWSGDRGYRPQHF. The DNA for the CDR3 is TGTGCCTGGAGCGGGGACAGGGGGTATCGGCCCCAGCATTTT. The full variable domain, its missing parts supplied by reference TRBV30 and TRBJ1-5, is SQTIHQWPATLVQPVGSPLSLECTVEGTSNPNLYWYRQAAGRGLQLLFYSVGIGQISSEVPQNLSASRPQDRQFILSSKKLLLSDSGFYLCAWSGDRGYRPQHFGDGTRLSIL.

This clone came up a few times. As DNA, the CDR3 is TGCGCCAGCAGCCAAGATGCCTCGGAGGACAATGAGCAGTTCTTC. Protein sequence: CASSQDASEDNEQFF. This rearrangement joins TRBV4-3 to TRBJ2-1; a weak D match, TRBD2 (5 bases). The germline CDR1 and CDR2 sequences are LGHNA and YSLEER. The CDR3 contains 15 residues. V shed 0 bases and J shed 5 bases, with 11 bases lying between them.

There are a few counts of this clone. V is TRBV11-2 and J is TRBJ2-1; the match to TRBD2 covers 11 bases. CDR3 size: 16 residues. The germline CDR1 and CDR2 sequences are SGHAT and FQNNGV. V dropped 1 base and J dropped 4; count of bases not matched to a gene: 3. CDR3 nucleotide sequence: TGTGCCAGCAGCTTAGCGGGACTAGCGGTTTACAATGAGCAGTTCTTC. Amino acids: CASSLAGLAVYNEQFF.

The gene calls are TRBV7-2 and TRBJ2-7, with D tentatively TRBD1 (6 bases). V shed 2 bases and J shed 0 bases, with 11 bases lying between them. Germline lookup yields CDR1 SGHTA and CDR2 FQGNSA. CDR3 length equals 15 residues. In DNA form, the CDR3 reads TGTGCCAGCAGCTTAACAGGGACGAGCTCCTACGAGCAGTACTTC. Protein sequence: CASSLTGTSSYEQYF.

The chain links TRBV5-1 to TRBJ1-2; TRBD1 matches 9 bases. The V and J ends lost 4 bases and 2 bases, in that order; junction bases with no gene match: 3. Germline lookup yields CDR1 SGHRS and CDR2 YFSETQ. The CDR3 runs 14 residues. CDR3 sequence (DNA): TGCGCCAGCAGCGGAGGACAGGGGAACTATGGCTACACCTTC. This encodes CASSGGQGNYGYTF.

The rearrangement joins TRBV28 to TRBJ2-1; D ambiguous. Germline CDR1 MDHEN, CDR2 SYDVKM. CDR3 length equals 12 residues. V lost 5 bases to trimming and J lost 8 bases, with 10 bases between them. This CDR3 is CASSPSPYEQFF. The CDR3 bases are TGTGCCAGCAGTCCTTCCCCCTATGAGCAGTTCTTC.

The chain recombines TRBV4-3 with TRBJ2-3; the match to TRBD1 covers 11 bases. The CDR3 is 21 amino acids. Germline-derived CDR1 and CDR2 are LGHNA and YSLEER. The V segment lost 1 base and the J segment 4 bases; nucleotides outside the gene matches: 19. CDR3 nucleotides: TGCGCCAGCAGCCAAGTTTGGGGTAGGGGTTACGGGACAGGGGGAGCAGATACGCAGTATTTT. It yields the protein CASSQVWGRGYGTGGADTQYF.

The gene calls are TRBV6-1 and TRBJ1-4; 7 nucleotides agree with TRBD1. In germline, CDR1 is MNHNS, CDR2 SASEGT. With 7 bases clipped from V and 0 bases from J, the junction kept 2 bases outside the gene matches. This CDR3 has 14 amino acids. The CDR3 region has the DNA TGTGCCAGCACTGGGACAGCAACTAATGAAAAACTGTTTTTT. Encoded protein: CASTGTATNEKLFF.

As for this clone: This same CDR3 is encoded by further DNA sequences in the sample. The rearrangement links TRBV29-1 to TRBJ2-3; TRBD2 agrees at 11 bases. The V gene's germline CDR1 is SQVTM and CDR2 ANQGSEA. The CDR3 sequence is 14 residues long. Losses at the gene ends were 6 bases for V and 1 base for J; bases not matched to a gene: 3. This CDR3 reads CSVGTSGRTDTQYF. The DNA of the CDR3 is TGCAGCGTAGGGACTAGCGGACGCACAGATACGCAGTATTTT.

The chain carries TRBV11-2 and TRBJ2-3; TRBD2 aligns across 8 bases. With 7 bases clipped from V and 5 bases from J, the junction kept 8 bases outside the gene matches. Germline CDR1 and CDR2: SGHAT and FQNNGV. The CDR3 contains 14 residues. CDR3 protein: CASTGAGAGDTQYF. The DNA for the CDR3 is TGTGCCAGCACTGGAGCGGGAGCCGGAGATACGCAGTATTTT.

CDR3 amino acids: CAWSVAGTEAFF. The CDR3 bases are TGTGCCTGGAGTGTAGCGGGCACTGAAGCTTTCTTT. V gene TRBV30 combines with J gene TRBJ1-1; D unresolved. The CDR3 covers 12 residues. V was clipped by 0 bases and J by 4 bases, with 6 bases between them. From germline, CDR1 is GTSNPN and CDR2 SVGIG (reference sequence).

The V and J genes are TRBV19 and TRBJ1-5; unclear D gene. The CDR3 totals 15 residues. V lost 5 bases and J lost 1, with 12 bases in between. Germline assignment: CDR1 LNHDA and CDR2 SQIVND (reference sequence). This chain's CDR3 is CASSAQVRSNQPQHF. The CDR3 nucleotides read TGTGCCAGTAGTGCCCAGGTCAGAAGCAATCAGCCCCAGCATTTT.

The rearrangement uses TRBV5-1 and TRBJ2-3; 14 nucleotides align to TRBD2. Germline assignment: CDR1 SGHRS and CDR2 YFSETQ. The ends lost 4 bases at V and 2 bases at J; junction bases unmatched: 3. The CDR3 is 16 residues long. The CDR3 DNA follows: TGCGCCAGCAGCGTGACTAGCGGGAGGGCCACAGATACGCAGTATTTT. Translated: CASSVTSGRATDTQYF.

The V call is TRBV21-1, the J call TRBJ1-5; the D call TRBD1 from the table was never checked on the DNA. TRBV21-1 is designated a pseudogene. The CDR3 consists of 19 residues. DNA for the CDR3: TGTGCCAGCAGCATACCGGACAGGACCTTTCTTTATAGCAATCAGCCCCAGCATTTT. This encodes CASSIPDRTFLYSNQPQHF.

The J gene is TRBJ2-5, the V gene TRBV6-5, with 13 bases fitting TRBD2. V was clipped by 4 bases and J by 4 bases; unmatched bases: 3. This CDR3 is built from 15 residues. Germline loops: CDR1 MNHEY, CDR2 SVGAGI. The CDR3: CASSFRLAGGETQYF. The CDR3 nucleotides are TGTGCCAGCAGTTTTCGACTAGCGGGAGGAGAGACCCAGTACTTC.

V is TRBV29-1 and J is TRBJ2-1; 7 bases match TRBD1. CDR3 length: 11 residues. V was clipped by 7 bases and J by 13 bases; unmatched bases: 10. CDR1 is SQVTM and CDR2 is ANQGSEA in the germline V gene. Here the CDR3 DNA reads TGCAGCGGGAGGTCCCGGGACAGACAGTTCTTC. Amino acids: CSGRSRDRQFF.

This clone was seen a single time. The chain combines TRBV19 with TRBJ2-3; possibly TRBD2 for D (6 bases). This CDR3 has 14 residues. Between the trimmed V and J ends, which lost 3 bases and 8 bases, there was a span of 15 bases. Per germline, CDR1 LNHDA and CDR2 SQIVND (reference sequence). CDR3 region: CASSISPGRSTQYF. DNA for the CDR3: TGTGCCAGTAGTATTTCTCCGGGGAGGAGTACGCAGTATTTT.

The rearrangement uses TRBV10-3 and TRBJ1-6; D uncertain. The CDR3 runs 13 residues. CDR1 is ENHRY, CDR2 SYGVKD, per germline. V was trimmed by 4 bases and J by 7 bases, leaving 8 bases between them. The CDR3 protein is CAISGGGNSPLHF. CDR3 sequence (DNA): TGTGCCATCAGTGGGGGAGGGAATTCACCCCTCCACTTT.

Here the CDR3 reads CASSPRGTLNSGNTIYF. CDR3 coding DNA: TGTGCCAGCTCACCAAGGGGGACACTTAACTCTGGAAACACCATATATTTT. The rearrangement links TRBV18 to TRBJ1-3, with D possibly TRBD1 on 6 matching bases. Trimming shortened V by 2 bases and J by 0 bases, and 14 bases separated the two germline ends. This CDR3 has 17 amino acids. Germline CDR1 and CDR2: KGHSH and LQKENI. Together with reference TRBV18 and TRBJ1-3, the CDR3 gives the full variable domain: NAGVMQNPRHLVRRRGQEARLRCSPMKGHSHVYWYRQLPEEGLKFMVYLQKENIIDESGMPKERFSAEFPKEGPSILRIQQVVRGDSAAYFCASSPRGTLNSGNTIYFGEGSWLTVV.

The chain combines TRBV6-6 with TRBJ2-3, with TRBD2 matching over 10 bases. V lost 6 bases, J lost 3 bases, and 9 bases stayed unmatched. This CDR3 has 16 amino acids. CDR1 is MNHNY, CDR2 SVGAGI, per germline (reference sequence). CDR3: CASSVLAGRSTDTQYF. The DNA for the CDR3 is TGTGCCAGCAGCGTACTAGCGGGAAGATCGACAGATACGCAGTATTTT.

The J gene is TRBJ2-7, the V gene TRBV10-3, with 8 bases matching TRBD1. The V segment lost 5 bases and the J segment 4 bases; nucleotides outside the gene matches: 4. The CDR3 has 13 residues. CDR1 is ENHRY, CDR2 SYGVKD, per germline. The CDR3 sequence: CAISIGQGYEQYF. Written as DNA, the CDR3 is TGTGCCATCAGTATCGGACAGGGTTACGAGCAGTACTTC.

This rearrangement joins TRBV19 to TRBJ2-2; 10 positions match TRBD2. The CDR3 covers 18 residues. V dropped 5 bases and J dropped 5; count of bases not matched to a gene: 14. CDR1 and CDR2 from the germline V gene are LNHDA and SQIVND (reference sequence). CDR3 amino acids: CASSPPGRGLARTGELFF. The CDR3 DNA follows: TGTGCCAGTAGTCCTCCCGGACGGGGACTAGCGCGGACCGGGGAGCTGTTTTTT.